This TCR beta chain was found in a study of control samples from healthy donors and cancer patients. TCRdb's table, derived via immunoSEQ multiplex PCR, lists solely in-frame clones and lacks some. The table shows around 130,000 clones, with about 87% occurring only once. The CDR3 loop spans 13 amino acids. V trimming: 5 bases; J trimming: 3 bases; junction bases outside the gene matches: 4. Germline V gene sequence: CDR1 SQVTM, CDR2 ANQGSEA. The chain has TRBV29-1 and TRBJ2-7; the match to TRBD2 covers 10 bases. This clonotype originated in a man aged 25-40 years in good health. The sample was blood. The CDR3 region has the DNA TGCAGCGTTCTGAGCGGGGGGGACTACGAGCAGTACTTC. Translation: CSVLSGGDYEQYF.